These T cell receptor beta chains were read from a single sample in a study of graft-versus-host responses after intestinal transplantation. The antigens for these receptors are not known. Profiling relied on immunoSEQ multiplex PCR, and the TCRdb table lists in-frame clones only, not all of them. The table records about 88,000 clones, approximately 94% of them present only once. Specimen: unstimulated CD4+ T cells sorted from spleen or lymph node cells, collected before transplant. The receptor source for this set is a human donor who was the organ donor for an intestinal transplant. The CDR3 runs from the conserved cysteine through the conserved F or W. D genes are given only for firm matches. Not every row has a clone size; where given, it reads once, few, many or a size class.

>TRBV2|.|.|TRBJ1-6|14
TGTGCCAGCAGCAACAGACAGTATAATTCACCCCTCCACTTT
CASSNRQYNSPLHF
>TRBV6-5|.|.|TRBJ1-1|15
TGTGCCAGCATTTACCTAGGGGGGGCTGGGAATGAAGCTTTCTTT
CASIYLGGAGNEAFF
>TRBV2|.|.|TRBJ1-2|14
TGTGCCAGCAGCCGGACAGAGTCTAACTATGGCTACACCTTC
CASSRTESNYGYTF
>TRBV5-5|.|TRBD2|TRBJ2-1|16
TGTGCCAGCAGCCGGACTAGCGGGGTCGCGGGTAATGAGCAGTTCTTC
CASSRTSGVAGNEQFF
>TRBV11-2|.|.|TRBJ1-1|15
TGTGCCAGCAGCATAGAGGGGGGAATGAACACTGAAGCTTTCTTT
CASSIEGGMNTEAFF
>TRBV6-1|once|TRBD2|TRBJ2-5|18
TGTGCCAGCAGTGAAGCGCTAGCGGGGGCCCCGTACCAAGAGACCCAGTACTTC
CASSEALAGAPYQETQYF
>TRBV19|.|TRBD1|TRBJ2-7|14
TGTGCCAGTAGGACCGGGACAGGGGGATACGAGCAGTACTTC
CASRTGTGGYEQYF
>TRBV7-9|.|.|TRBJ1-1|14
TGTGCCAGCAGCCGAAGGGGGGCAGACACTGAAGCTTTCTTT
CASSRRGADTEAFF
>TRBV7-3|.|.|TRBJ2-3|15
TGTGCCAGCAGCTTATGGGCTCGGCGCCCAGATACGCAGTATTTT
CASSLWARRPDTQYF
>TRBV5-4|.|.|TRBJ1-2|17
TGTGCCAGCAGCTTAGGGCAGGGGATCTCCGACTACTATGGCTACACCTTC
CASSLGQGISDYYGYTF
>TRBV9|.|TRBD2|TRBJ2-3|18
TGTGCCAGCAGCGTAGTAGGACTAGCGGGGCGCTACACAGATACGCAGTATTTT
CASSVVGLAGRYTDTQYF
>TRBV9|once|TRBD1|TRBJ2-2|16
TGTGCCAGCAGCGCGCCGGGACAGGGGAACACCGGGGAGCTGTTTTTT
CASSAPGQGNTGELFF
>TRBV6-5|.|.|TRBJ1-6|15
TGTGCCAGCAGGGGAGATAGCTCCTATAATTCACCCCTCCACTTT
CASRGDSSYNSPLHF
>TRBV7-3|.|.|TRBJ2-1|15
TGTGCCAGCAGCTCACAGGGAGGCCTTTACAATGAGCAGTTCTTC
CASSSQGGLYNEQFF
>TRBV7-3|.|TRBD1|TRBJ2-3|15
TGTGCCAGCAGCCCCCCGGGACAGGGCACAGATACGCAGTATTTT
CASSPPGQGTDTQYF
>TRBV11-3|once|.|TRBJ2-2|17
TGTGCCAGCAGCTTAGTCAGGACGGACATGAACACCGGGGAGCTGTTTTTT
CASSLVRTDMNTGELFF
>TRBV7-2|.|.|TRBJ1-1|13
TGTGCCAGCCAACTAAGGGTCGGCTCTGAAGCTTTCTTT
CASQLRVGSEAFF
>TRBV5-5|.|TRBD1|TRBJ1-2|15
TGTGCCAGCAGCCCCCTCGGGACAGGGTTCTATGGCTACACCTTC
CASSPLGTGFYGYTF
>TRBV11-2|.|TRBD1|TRBJ2-5|13
TGTGCCAGCAGTAAGGACAGGGAGGAGACCCAGTACTTC
CASSKDREETQYF
>TRBV29-1|.|.|TRBJ2-7|13
TGCAGCGCCCGGGACGCCTCGACCTACGAGCAGTACTTC
CSARDASTYEQYF
>TRBV5-1|.|.|TRBJ2-5|13
TGCGCCAGCAGCTCTGACAGACAAGAGACCCAGTACTTC
CASSSDRQETQYF
>TRBV5-1|.|.|TRBJ2-7|13
TGCGCCAGCAGCATCTCCACCAGCTACGAGCAGTACTTC
CASSISTSYEQYF
>TRBV7-3|.|TRBD2|TRBJ2-5|16
TGTGCCAGCAGCCCACCTTCGGCTAGCGGGGCCAAGACCCAGTACTTC
CASSPPSASGAKTQYF
>TRBV18|.|.|TRBJ1-3|17
TGTGCCAGCTCACCATTTAATTCGAGAATCTCTGGAAACACCATATATTTT
CASSPFNSRISGNTIYF
>TRBV7-2|.|TRBD1|TRBJ1-1|12
TGTGCCAGCAGCCCAGGGACAGCTGAAGCTTTCTTT
CASSPGTAEAFF
>TRBV6-6|.|.|TRBJ2-7|15
TGTGCCAGCAGTTTTCTTATGGGTTCTCATTCTCAGGGTTACTTC
CASSFLMGSHSQGYF